The rows below give T cell receptor beta chains drawn from one sample of a study of cytomegalovirus exposure and HLA in healthy donors. TCRdb's table, derived via immunoSEQ multiplex PCR, lists solely in-frame clones and lacks some. The table lists around 100,000 clones, 75% to 90% of them singletons. Input material: PBMCs. These receptors came from a man aged 40-50 years in good health and CMV-seronegative. Both conserved end residues are part of each CDR3. Fields, in order: J gene, clone size, V gene, D gene, CDR3 DNA, CDR3 protein. D genes are given only for firm matches. Clone size is given for some rows only: seen once, a few or many times, or a class if the clone is expanded.

>TRBJ1-5|NA|TRBV19|TRBD1
TGTGCCAGTAGTATAAGTTCGGGCGGACAGGGCAATCAGCCCCAGCATTTT
CASSISSGGQGNQPQHF
>TRBJ2-5|NA|TRBV11-2|TRBD2
TGTGCCAGCAGCCCCTTTTTGCGGGGGCAAGAGACCCAGTACTTC
CASSPFLRGQETQYF
>TRBJ2-2|NA|TRBV6-5|TRBD1
TGTGCCAGCAGTGTCGACAGGGTTCGGACCGGGGAGCTGTTTTTT
CASSVDRVRTGELFF
>TRBJ2-3|few|TRBV18|TRBD1
TGTGCCAGCTCACCCGGGACAGGGTCAGATACGCAGTATTTT
CASSPGTGSDTQYF
>TRBJ2-7|NA|TRBV13|TRBD2
TGTGCCAGCAGCTCAAAGATTAGTAGCGGGGGGGCCTACGAGCAGTACTTC
CASSSKISSGGAYEQYF
>TRBJ1-1|NA|TRBV27|NA
TGTGCCAGCACCCCTGGCAGGATGAACACTGAAGCTTTCTTT
CASTPGRMNTEAFF
>TRBJ2-1|NA|TRBV10-2|TRBD1
TGCGCCACCACAGACAGGGGGCGGTGGAATGAGCAGTTCTTC
CATTDRGRWNEQFF
>TRBJ1-2|NA|TRBV15|TRBD1
TGTGCCACCAGCAGGGACAGGGTGATCTATGGCTACACCTTC
CATSRDRVIYGYTF
>TRBJ1-3|NA|TRBV9|NA
TGTGCCAGCAGCGTTTCCCTCACAGGAGTGGAAGGAGGAAACACCATATATTTT
CASSVSLTGVEGGNTIYF
>TRBJ1-1|NA|TRBV27|TRBD1
TGTGCCAGCAGCCTGGACAGGGCCACTGAAGCTTTCTTT
CASSLDRATEAFF
>TRBJ1-1|NA|TRBV13|NA
TGTGCCAGCAGCTACCGGGGGGAGGGAAACACTGAAGCTTTCTTT
CASSYRGEGNTEAFF
>TRBJ2-6|NA|TRBV2|NA
TGTGCCAGCAGCCGACAGACTGGGGCCAACGTCCTGACTTTC
CASSRQTGANVLTF
>TRBJ1-4|few|TRBV5-1|NA
TGCGCCAGCAGCTTGGGAGGGCCTGGTGAAAAACTGTTTTTT
CASSLGGPGEKLFF
>TRBJ2-7|NA|TRBV5-6|NA
TGTGCCAGCAGCTTGGTGAGTGCGTACTCCTACGAGCAGTACTTC
CASSLVSAYSYEQYF
>TRBJ2-1|NA|TRBV2|NA
TGTGCCAGCAGATCCAACGGGATGTACAATGAGCAGTTCTTC
CASRSNGMYNEQFF
>TRBJ1-1|few|TRBV10-3|TRBD1
TGTGCCATCAGGGAGGGGGCTGGGGACACTGAAGCTTTCTTT
CAIREGAGDTEAFF
>TRBJ2-1|NA|TRBV5-1|TRBD2
TGCGCCAGCAGCATACCAGCGGGGGCGGGAAATGAGCAGTTCTTC
CASSIPAGAGNEQFF
>TRBJ2-3|NA|TRBV10-1|TRBD1
TGCGCCAGCAGTGAAGGAAGGGGGCGCACAGATACGCAGTATTTT
CASSEGRGRTDTQYF
>TRBJ1-2|NA|TRBV5-4|TRBD1
TGTGCCAGCAGCTTGGAACAGGGGGACTATGGCTACACCTTC
CASSLEQGDYGYTF
>TRBJ2-5|NA|TRBV10-1|TRBD2
TGCGCCAGCAGTGTACTAGCGGGGGAGGCCGGGACCCAGTACTTC
CASSVLAGEAGTQYF
>TRBJ1-2|NA|TRBV12-5|NA
TGTGCTAGTGGTTTGGGACGGGGGTCAATCTATGGCTACACCTTC
CASGLGRGSIYGYTF
>TRBJ2-1|NA|TRBV4-3|NA
TGCGCCAGCAGCCAAGGTTCGTCCCCCAGGTACAATGAGCAGTTCTTC
CASSQGSSPRYNEQFF
>TRBJ1-1|NA|TRBV5-1|TRBD1
TGCGCCAGCAGCTCGGGACAGCCTGGCACTGAAGCTTTCTTT
CASSSGQPGTEAFF
>TRBJ2-7|NA|TRBV27|TRBD1
TGTGCCAGCAGTATCGGGACAGGGGGCAACAACGAGCAGTACTTC
CASSIGTGGNNEQYF